These 9 T cell receptor beta chains share one sample of origin, sequenced in a study of T-cell reconstitution after alpha-beta-depleted transplantation in children. Unique molecular identifiers were built into the TCRbeta library. MiXCR was run by TCRdb on the PCR reads, yielding one entry per CDR3 protein. The sample has about 510,000 distinct CDR3 sequences, 11% seen once. The sample in question was PBMCs, mostly from graft donor cells, obtained 180 days after TCRalphabeta/CD19-depleted stem cell transplant. Receptor source: a female patient under 10 years old who had a stem cell transplant for aplastic anemia, so the T cells may come from the graft donor.

This clonotype occurred a few times. This sequence joins TRBV7-9 and TRBJ2-3; a weak D match, TRBD2 (5 bases). The germline V gene encodes CDR1 SEHNR and CDR2 FQNEAQ (reference sequence). The CDR3 has 14 amino acids. The V gene lost 4 bases and the J gene lost 4 bases, with 12 bases spanning the gap. CDR3 region: CASSSSQAADTQYF. Here the CDR3 DNA reads TGTGCCAGCAGCTCTAGCCAAGCGGCAGATACGCAGTATTTT.

The table lists this clonotype with a few counts. The gene calls are TRBV7-6 and TRBJ2-3; D could derive from TRBD1 or TRBD2 (5 bases each). The germline V and J ends were trimmed by 2 bases and 2 bases, with 11 bases remaining between them. This CDR3 has 15 residues. CDR1 and CDR2 from the germline V gene are SGHVS and FNYEAQ. The CDR3 reads CASSLIGAATDTQYF. CDR3 nucleotides: TGTGCCAGCAGCTTAATCGGGGCGGCCACAGATACGCAGTATTTT.

The V and J genes are TRBV12-3 or TRBV12-4 and TRBJ2-5, with 7 bases that match TRBD2. This CDR3 comprises 15 residues. The junction had 12 bases not matched to a gene; V was cut back by 6 bases and J by 5 bases. For the CDR3, the DNA is TGTGCCAGCAGCACTCGTGGGAGGGCAGGCGAGACCCAGTACTTC. Translating gives CASSTRGRAGETQYF.

This chain joins TRBV6-5 and TRBJ1-5; D remains unclear. Germline loops: CDR1 MNHEY, CDR2 SVGAGI. This CDR3 is built from 15 residues. V was shortened by 2 bases and J by 1 base, with 9 bases between the two germline ends. CDR3 bases: TGTGCCAGCAGTTACCCTGGGTCGAGCAATCAGCCCCAGCATTTT. Translation gives CASSYPGSSNQPQHF.

This clonotype appeared many times. V and J are TRBV12-3 or TRBV12-4 and TRBJ1-3; D call uncertain. CDR3 length: 12 residues. Trimming left V 5 bases short and J 9 bases short, with 11 bases between. The CDR3 nucleotides read TGTGCCAGCAGTCCAATGGAAAGCACCATATATTTT. Amino acids: CASSPMESTIYF.

J is TRBJ2-5 and V is TRBV29-1; D tentatively reads TRBD1 or TRBD2 (5 bases each). Germline V gene data show CDR1 as SQVTM and CDR2 as ANQGSEA. This CDR3 is 12 amino acids long. Trimming removed 7 bases at V and 4 bases at J, with 13 bases between. CDR3 sequence: CSAERGGETQYF. The CDR3 DNA is TGCAGCGCCGAGAGGGGTGGAGAGACCCAGTACTTC. The full variable domain, completed using reference TRBV29-1 and TRBJ2-5, is SAVISQKPSRDICQRGTSLTIQCQVDSQVTMMFWYRQQPGQSLTLIATANQGSEATYESGFVIDKFPISRPNLTFSTLTVSNMSPEDSSIYLCSAERGGETQYFGPGTRLLVL.

The chain links TRBV11-2 to TRBJ1-3, with 11 bases identical to TRBD1. The CDR3 length is 18 residues. Germline V lookup: CDR1 SGHAT, CDR2 FQNNGV. V lost 5 bases, J lost 0 bases, and 9 bases stayed unmatched. The CDR3 region is CASSPRTGGHLSGNTIYF. Written as DNA, the CDR3 is TGTGCCAGCAGCCCTCGGACAGGGGGCCACCTCTCTGGAAACACCATATATTTT.

The chain uses TRBV6-5 and TRBJ2-7, with TRBD2 identical over 10 bases. Trimming took 5 bases from V and 1 from J; bases not matched to a gene: 8. CDR3 size: 16 residues. From germline, CDR1 is MNHEY and CDR2 SVGAGI. The CDR3 nucleotides read TGTGCCAGCAGTCACCTAGCGGGAGAAGGGTCCTACGAGCAGTACTTC. The encoded protein is CASSHLAGEGSYEQYF.

This clonotype has at least ten counts. The J gene is TRBJ2-1, the V gene TRBV7-2; no definite D call. The CDR3 has 14 amino acids. Trimming stripped 0 bases from V and 10 bases from J, with 13 bases between. Germline values: CDR1 SGHTA, CDR2 FQGNSA. The DNA of the CDR3 is TGTGCCAGCAGCTTAGCCCCCCGTACGGGCGAGCAGTTCTTC. Translated, it gives CASSLAPRTGEQFF.